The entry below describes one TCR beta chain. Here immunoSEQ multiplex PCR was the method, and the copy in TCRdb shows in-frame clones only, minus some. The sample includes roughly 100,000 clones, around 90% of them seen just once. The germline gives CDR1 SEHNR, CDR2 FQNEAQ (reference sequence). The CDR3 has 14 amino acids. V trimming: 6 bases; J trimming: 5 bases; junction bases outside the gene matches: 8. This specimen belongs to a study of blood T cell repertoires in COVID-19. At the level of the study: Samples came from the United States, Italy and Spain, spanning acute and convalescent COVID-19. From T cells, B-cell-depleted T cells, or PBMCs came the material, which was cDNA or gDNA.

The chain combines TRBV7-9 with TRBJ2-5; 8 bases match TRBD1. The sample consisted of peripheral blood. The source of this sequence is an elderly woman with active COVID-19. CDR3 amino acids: CASSLGQAGETQYF. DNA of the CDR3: TGTGCCAGCAGTTTGGGACAGGCTGGGGAGACCCAGTACTTC.